One and the same sample provided the 5 T cell receptor beta chains below, sequenced in a study of T cells after posttransplantation cyclophosphamide. The method was immunoSEQ multiplex PCR; TCRdb's version includes in-frame clones alone and lacks a portion of them. In the table there are 20,000 to 25,000 clones, around 91% of which are singletons. Sampled 1 year posttransplant, controls received myeloablative marrow transplants, methotrexate and a calcineurin inhibitor. Specimen: PBMCs, collected roughly 49 weeks after allogeneic stem cell transplant with calcineurin inhibitor and methotrexate. The receptors derive from a female patient in her 30s who received an allogeneic stem cell transplant from an unrelated donor, was CMV-positive, and had acute and chronic GVHD. Among the T cells, some may be from the graft donor.

The gene calls are TRBV14 and TRBJ1-1; 10 positions match TRBD1. The CDR3 is 16 residues long. Germline CDR1 reads SGHDN; CDR2 reads FVKESK. J was trimmed by 2 bases and V by 4 bases; bases with no gene match: 7. CDR3 sequence (DNA): TGTGCCAGCAGCCGATTAAGGGACAGGGGAAACACTGAAGCTTTCTTT. It codes for CASSRLRDRGNTEAFF.

This clone has only a few counts. This chain links TRBV7-2 with TRBJ2-3; possibly TRBD1 for D (5 bases). Trimming shortened V by 5 bases and J by 3 bases, and 15 bases separated the two germline ends. The CDR3 extends over 15 amino acids. The V gene's germline CDR1 is SGHTA and CDR2 FQGNSA. CDR3 in DNA: TGTGCCAGCAGCCTTAGTCAGGGCTTAACAGATACGCAGTATTTT. Its protein is CASSLSQGLTDTQYF. Complete variable domain (other parts from reference TRBV7-2 and TRBJ2-3): GAGVSQSPSNKVTEKGKDVELRCDPISGHTALYWYRQSLGQGLEFLIYFQGNSAPDKSGLPSDRFSAERTGGSVSTLTIQRTQQEDSAVYLCASSLSQGLTDTQYFGPGTRLTVL.

This rearrangement joins TRBV7-2 to TRBJ1-6, with D uncertain. Germline CDR1 is SGHTA and CDR2 is FQGNSA. This CDR3 contains 17 residues. With 5 bases removed from V and 2 bases from J, the gap between germline ends came to 16 bases. CDR3 sequence: CASSPPVGRAYNSPLHF. CDR3 in DNA: TGTGCCAGCAGCCCACCAGTGGGGAGGGCCTATAATTCACCCCTCCACTTT.

The chain joins TRBV5-1 to TRBJ1-4; D unclear. Trimming took 0 bases from V and 0 from J, leaving 18 bases between them. The CDR3 length is 19 residues. The germline gives CDR1 SGHRS, CDR2 YFSETQ. CDR3 in amino acids: CASSLGIGAGSATNEKLFF. The CDR3 DNA is TGCGCCAGCAGCTTGGGAATCGGTGCGGGCAGTGCAACTAATGAAAAACTGTTTTTT. The full variable domain, in which reference TRBV5-1 and TRBJ1-4 provide the parts outside the CDR3, is KAGVTQTPRYLIKTRGQQVTLSCSPISGHRSVSWYQQTPGQGLQFLFEYFSETQRNKGNFPGRFSGRQFSNSRSEMNVSTLELGDSALYLCASSLGIGAGSATNEKLFFGSGTQLSVL.

This chain uses TRBV6-5 with TRBJ1-2; D is perhaps TRBD1 (5 bases). The CDR3 contains 13 residues. Trimming shortened V by 2 bases and J by 7 bases, and 11 bases separated the two germline ends. Germline V gene data show CDR1 as MNHEY and CDR2 as SVGAGI. For the CDR3, the DNA is TGTGCCAGCAGTTACGTCAGGGAGGGTGGCTACACCTTC. This gives the protein CASSYVREGGYTF.